The rows below give T cell receptor beta chains drawn from one sample of a study of T cells in Graves' hyperthyroidism and ophthalmopathy. TCRdb re-derived calls from the multiplex PCR reads in MiXCR, one entry per CDR3 protein. The sample has about 710,000 distinct CDR3 sequences, about 15% seen once; the top ten hold roughly 8%. The sample taken for sequencing was blood. The receptors originated from a man aged 18 to 29 with Graves' hyperthyroidism. CDR3s include the opening cysteine and the closing phenylalanine or tryptophan. D genes are given only for firm matches. A row's size may be missing; if present it is once, few, many or a size class.

d_call j_call v_call cdr3_length clone_size cdr3_aa cdr3_nt
TRBD1 TRBJ2-7 TRBV9 18 . CASSSNAFPGTGDHEQYF TGTGCCAGCAGCTCAAACGCCTTCCCCGGGACAGGGGACCACGAGCAGTACTTC
TRBD1 TRBJ1-1 TRBV29-1 13 few CSVGQDDYTEAFF TGCAGCGTGGGACAGGACGATTATACTGAAGCTTTCTTT
. TRBJ1-2 TRBV6-1 14 . CASSSHQGFGGYTF TGTGCCAGCAGTTCCCACCAGGGGTTTGGCGGCTACACCTTC
. TRBJ1-2 TRBV2 12 . CASSDHGWGYTF TGTGCCAGCAGTGATCACGGCTGGGGCTACACCTTC
. TRBJ2-3 TRBV11-2 14 many CASSFSQGTDTQYF TGTGCCAGCAGCTTTTCACAGGGCACAGATACGCAGTATTTT
. TRBJ2-5 TRBV30 11 . CAWKQGQTQYF TGTGCCTGGAAGCAGGGACAGACCCAGTACTTC
. TRBJ2-3 TRBV27 15 . CASSQLRGGTDTQYF TGTGCCAGCAGCCAACTTCGAGGGGGGACAGATACGCAGTATTTT
. TRBJ2-5 TRBV12-3/TRBV12-4 13 . CASSLAPLGGQYF TGTGCCAGCAGTTTAGCTCCGTTGGGGGGCCAGTACTTC
. TRBJ2-7 TRBV7-2 13 . CASSPISDYEQYF TGTGCCAGCAGCCCGATCTCAGACTACGAGCAGTACTTC
. TRBJ2-5 TRBV6-2/TRBV6-3 11 few CASMSWETQYF TGTGCCAGCATGAGCTGGGAGACCCAGTACTTC
. TRBJ2-7 TRBV28 13 many CSSWGGLSYEQYF TGTTCGTCGTGGGGGGGGCTTTCCTACGAGCAGTACTTC
. TRBJ2-1 TRBV25-1 13 many CASTNHLVYEQFF TGTGCCAGCACCAACCACCTGGTCTATGAGCAGTTCTTC
. TRBJ2-7 TRBV2 12 many CASRIGGYEQYF TGTGCCAGCAGAATAGGGGGTTACGAGCAGTACTTC
. TRBJ2-7 TRBV29-1 11 . CSVEGQDEQYF TGCAGCGTTGAAGGACAGGACGAGCAGTACTTC
. TRBJ2-1 TRBV11-2 15 many CASSLWASPYNEQFF TGTGCCAGCAGCTTATGGGCTTCCCCCTACAATGAGCAGTTCTTC
. TRBJ2-5 TRBV12-3/TRBV12-4 14 . CASSAAGDWETQYF TGTGCCAGCAGTGCGGCAGGGGACTGGGAGACCCAGTACTTC
. TRBJ2-1 TRBV5-1 15 few CASSLQDTHRDEQFF TGCGCCAGCAGCCTCCAGGACACTCACAGGGATGAGCAGTTCTTC
TRBD1 TRBJ2-5 TRBV28 14 many CASNPGQGLETQYF TGTGCCAGCAATCCGGGACAGGGTTTGGAGACCCAGTACTTC
. TRBJ2-1 TRBV6-1 15 many CASRIRGSSYNEQFF TGTGCCAGCAGGATAAGGGGAAGCTCCTACAATGAGCAGTTCTTC
. TRBJ2-7 TRBV6-2/TRBV6-3 13 many CASSSDRRWEQYF TGTGCCAGCAGTTCAGACAGGAGGTGGGAGCAGTACTTC
. TRBJ2-7 TRBV12-3/TRBV12-4 15 many CASSLAGLSSYEQYF TGTGCCAGCAGTTTAGCGGGACTCAGCTCCTACGAGCAGTACTTC
TRBD2 TRBJ2-7 TRBV15 14 . CATSGVAGAYEQHF TGTGCCACCAGCGGCGTAGCGGGAGCCTACGAGCAGCACTTC